This entry describes one T cell receptor (beta chain). No antigen is known for it. V trimming: 0 bases; J trimming: 2 bases; junction bases outside the gene matches: 9. The germline CDR1 and CDR2 sequences are MNHEY and SMNVEV (reference sequence). CDR3 length equals 18 residues. This sample stems from a study of T cell responses to AZD1222 COVID-19 vaccine. Findings and limits, study-wide: Dominant at 160-218 and 743-854, vaccine-associated CD4 TCRs also spanned spike. Targeting of unmutated variant regions was reportedly seen in nearly half of spike-specific TCRs. At baseline, just 6 or 7 AZD1222 recipients tested seropositive.

Assay: immunoSEQ multiplex PCR; the TCRdb copy retains only in-frame clones and omits some. Of approximately 120,000 clones listed, around 87% are singletons. The chain combines TRBV27 with TRBJ2-7, with 11 bases aligning to TRBD2. The clonotype was recovered from an adult who received the AZD1222 COVID-19 vaccine. This specimen consisted of peripheral blood, obtained 28 days after the second AZD1222 dose. CDR3 amino acids: CASSLSMITSGGPYEQYF. For the CDR3, the DNA is TGTGCCAGCAGTTTATCGATGATAACTAGCGGGGGACCCTACGAGCAGTACTTC.